The 5 T cell receptor beta chains listed next were all sequenced from one sample in a study of neurological immune-mediated disorders (dated by TCRdb to the late 2010s). The method was 5' RACE. Sequencer: Illumina HiSeq 2500. The raw public reads went through TCRdb reprocessing: fastp at Q25, MiXCR clone calling, in-frame beta chains kept. Each CDR3 protein appears once, grouped with its most common genes and DNA. The sample table contains 49,000 or so distinct CDR3 sequences; only one count was recorded for around 4.3% of them. The top ten constitute around 5% of the sample. Sequenced sample: PBMCs. All receptors come from a woman aged 55-75 years with multiple sclerosis.

At least ten counts were recorded for this clonotype. This chain links TRBV20-1 with TRBJ2-1; no clear D gene. Germline CDR1 and CDR2: DFQATT and SNEGSKA (reference sequence). This CDR3 has 14 residues. Trimming cost V 2 bases and J 0 bases, with 8 bases left between them. The chain's CDR3 is CSARFPSSYNEQFF. Here the CDR3 DNA reads TGCAGTGCTAGATTTCCAAGCTCCTACAATGAGCAGTTCTTC.

This clonotype was counted ten times or more. Written as DNA, the CDR3 is TGCAGTGCTCGCAGATCCCCAAAACTAGCGATTTATGAGCAGTTCTTC. This translates into CSARRSPKLAIYEQFF. The chain links TRBV20-1 to TRBJ2-1; 7 bases map to TRBD2. The CDR3 sequence is 16 residues long. Germline CDR1 is DFQATT and CDR2 is SNEGSKA (reference sequence). Trimming at V came to 5 bases and at J to 8 bases, leaving 18 bases not matched to a gene.

This clonotype has ten or more counts. The chain is built from TRBV20-1 and TRBJ2-5, with 11 bases matching TRBD2. CDR1 is DFQATT and CDR2 is SNEGSKA in the germline V gene (reference sequence). V lost 5 bases and J lost 5; bases outside the gene matches: 7. This CDR3 spans 14 amino acids. The CDR3 bases are TGCAGTGCTGGTCCTAGCGGGAGGCAGGAGACCCAGTACTTC. Residues: CSAGPSGRQETQYF.

The table lists this clonotype with many counts. V and J are TRBV20-1 and TRBJ1-5, with a possible D match to TRBD1 (6 bases). The germline V gene has CDR1 DFQATT and CDR2 SNEGSKA (reference sequence). V shed 8 bases and J shed 5 bases, with 16 bases lying between them. CDR3 length: 13 residues. CDR3 coding DNA: TGCAGTACCCCACGGGGGCGAGATCAGCCCCAGCATTTT. Protein sequence: CSTPRGRDQPQHF.

The chain links TRBV2 to TRBJ1-6, with D perhaps matching TRBD1 (5 bases). Trimming shortened V by 4 bases and J by 1 base, and 8 bases separated the two germline ends. The CDR3 covers 15 residues. CDR1 is SNHLY and CDR2 is FYNNEI in the germline V gene. The CDR3 protein is CASSVRGSYNSPLHF. In DNA, the CDR3 is TGTGCCAGCAGTGTGAGGGGTTCCTATAATTCACCCCTCCACTTT.